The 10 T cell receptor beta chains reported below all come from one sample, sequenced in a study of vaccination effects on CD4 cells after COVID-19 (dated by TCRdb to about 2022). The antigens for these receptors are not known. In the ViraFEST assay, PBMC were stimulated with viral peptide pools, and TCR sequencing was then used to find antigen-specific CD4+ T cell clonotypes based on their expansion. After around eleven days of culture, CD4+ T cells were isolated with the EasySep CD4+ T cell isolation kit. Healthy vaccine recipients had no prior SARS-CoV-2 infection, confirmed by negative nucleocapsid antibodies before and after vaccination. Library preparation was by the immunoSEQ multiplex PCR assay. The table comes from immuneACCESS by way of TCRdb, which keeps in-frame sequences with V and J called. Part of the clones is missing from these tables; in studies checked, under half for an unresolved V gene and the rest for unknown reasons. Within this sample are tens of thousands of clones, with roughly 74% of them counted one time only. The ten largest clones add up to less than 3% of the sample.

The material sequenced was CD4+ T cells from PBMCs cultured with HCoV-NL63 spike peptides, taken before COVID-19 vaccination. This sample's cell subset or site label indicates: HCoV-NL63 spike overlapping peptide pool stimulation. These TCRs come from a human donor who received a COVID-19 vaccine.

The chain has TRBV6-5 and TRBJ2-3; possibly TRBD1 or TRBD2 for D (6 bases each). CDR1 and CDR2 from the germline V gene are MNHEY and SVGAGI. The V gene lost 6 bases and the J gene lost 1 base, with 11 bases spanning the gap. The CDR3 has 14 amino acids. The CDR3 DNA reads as TGTGCCAGCAGCCCAGGGGAGGGCACAGATACGCAGTATTTT. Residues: CASSPGEGTDTQYF.

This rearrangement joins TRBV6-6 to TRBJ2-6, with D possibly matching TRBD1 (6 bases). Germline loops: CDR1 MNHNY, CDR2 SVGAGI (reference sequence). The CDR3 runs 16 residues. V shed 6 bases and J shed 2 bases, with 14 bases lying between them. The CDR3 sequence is CASRTQGSPGANVLTF. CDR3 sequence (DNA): TGTGCCAGCAGGACACAGGGCTCACCTGGGGCCAACGTCCTGACTTTC.

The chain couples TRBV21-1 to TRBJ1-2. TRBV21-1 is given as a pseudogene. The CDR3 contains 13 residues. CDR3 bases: TGTGCCAGCAGCAAAGGGGCGGTATATGGCTACACCTTC. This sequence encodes CASSKGAVYGYTF.

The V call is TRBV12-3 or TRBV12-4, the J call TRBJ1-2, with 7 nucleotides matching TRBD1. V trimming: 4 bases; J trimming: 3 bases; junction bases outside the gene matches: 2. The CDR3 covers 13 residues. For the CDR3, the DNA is TGTGCCAGCAGTTACGACAGGGACTATGGCTACACCTTC. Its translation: CASSYDRDYGYTF.

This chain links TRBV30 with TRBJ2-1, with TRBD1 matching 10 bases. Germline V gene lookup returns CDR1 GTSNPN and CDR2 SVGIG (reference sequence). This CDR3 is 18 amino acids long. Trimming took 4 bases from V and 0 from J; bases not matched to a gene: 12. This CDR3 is CAWNRDRGKMSSYNEQFF. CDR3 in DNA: TGTGCCTGGAACCGGGACAGGGGCAAAATGAGCTCCTACAATGAGCAGTTCTTC.

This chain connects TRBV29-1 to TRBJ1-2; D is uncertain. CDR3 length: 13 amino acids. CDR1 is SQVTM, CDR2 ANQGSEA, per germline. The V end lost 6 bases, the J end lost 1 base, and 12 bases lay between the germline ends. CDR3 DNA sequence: TGCAGCGTCGATACCGGGAGTAACTATGGCTACACCTTC. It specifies CSVDTGSNYGYTF.

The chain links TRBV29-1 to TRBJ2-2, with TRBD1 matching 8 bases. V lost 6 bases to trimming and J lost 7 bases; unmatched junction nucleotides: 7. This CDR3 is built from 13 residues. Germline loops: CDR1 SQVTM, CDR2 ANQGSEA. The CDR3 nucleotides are TGCAGCGTCGCCGACAGGGGCTTCGGGGAGCTGTTTTTT. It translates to CSVADRGFGELFF.

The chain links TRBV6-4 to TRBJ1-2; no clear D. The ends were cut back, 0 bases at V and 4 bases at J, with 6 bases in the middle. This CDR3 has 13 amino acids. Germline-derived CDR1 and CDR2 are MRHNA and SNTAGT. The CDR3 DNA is TGTGCCAGCAGTGACTCGAACAGCTATGGCTACACCTTC. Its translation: CASSDSNSYGYTF.

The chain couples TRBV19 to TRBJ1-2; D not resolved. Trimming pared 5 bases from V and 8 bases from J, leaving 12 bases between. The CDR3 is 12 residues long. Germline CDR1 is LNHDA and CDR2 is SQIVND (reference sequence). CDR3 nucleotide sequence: TGTGCCAGTAGTTCCCGACCCAGGGGCTACACCTTC. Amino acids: CASSSRPRGYTF.

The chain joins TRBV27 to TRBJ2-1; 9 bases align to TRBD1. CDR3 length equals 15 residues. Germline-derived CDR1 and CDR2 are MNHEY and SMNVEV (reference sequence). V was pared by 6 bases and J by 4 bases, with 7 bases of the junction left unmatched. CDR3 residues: CASRRQGEGYNEQFF. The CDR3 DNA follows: TGTGCCAGCAGAAGACAGGGGGAAGGTTACAATGAGCAGTTCTTC.